The rows below give T cell receptor beta chains drawn from one sample of a study of blood T cell repertoires in COVID-19. Using immunoSEQ multiplex PCR, the repertoire was profiled, and TCRdb retains in-frame clones only, with some absent. The sample gives tens of thousands of clones, approximately 91% of which show up once; approximately 3.9% is in the top ten. The specimen sequenced was peripheral blood. The origin of the receptors is a man aged 65 to 85 with acute or convalescent COVID-19. Each CDR3 is given with its conserved first and last residue. A D gene is named only where the DNA matches it firmly. Some rows mark clone size as missing; the rest say once, few, many or name a class of expanded clone.

d_call: NA; clone_size: NA; v_call: TRBV12-5; j_call: TRBJ2-1; cdr3_nt: TGTGCTAGTGGTTTGGTACCTTCGGCGGTACGGGAGCAGTTCTTC; cdr3_aa: CASGLVPSAVREQFF
d_call: TRBD1; clone_size: NA; v_call: TRBV6-5; j_call: TRBJ2-7; cdr3_nt: TGTGCCAGCAGCGGGCAGGGGGTCTACGAGCAGTACTTC; cdr3_aa: CASSGQGVYEQYF
d_call: NA; clone_size: NA; v_call: TRBV19; j_call: TRBJ1-2; cdr3_nt: TGTGCCAGTTACTTTACCTATGGCTACACCTTC; cdr3_aa: CASYFTYGYTF
d_call: NA; clone_size: once; v_call: TRBV3-1/TRBV3-2; j_call: TRBJ1-1; cdr3_nt: TGTGCCAGCAGCCAAGTAGTGGGAGTTGACACTGAAGCTTTCTTT; cdr3_aa: CASSQVVGVDTEAFF
d_call: NA; clone_size: NA; v_call: TRBV5-1; j_call: TRBJ2-5; cdr3_nt: TGCGCCAGCAGCTTGGGCGGGACGGCACAAGAGACCCAGTACTTC; cdr3_aa: CASSLGGTAQETQYF
d_call: NA; clone_size: NA; v_call: TRBV28; j_call: TRBJ1-1; cdr3_nt: TGTGCCAGCAGATCTTCCAGGATGAACACTGAAGCTTTCTTT; cdr3_aa: CASRSSRMNTEAFF
d_call: TRBD1; clone_size: NA; v_call: TRBV27; j_call: TRBJ1-1; cdr3_nt: TGTGCCAGCTTTCGACAGGGTGGGGCTGAAGCTTTCTTT; cdr3_aa: CASFRQGGAEAFF
d_call: NA; clone_size: NA; v_call: TRBV5-1; j_call: TRBJ1-5; cdr3_nt: TGCGCCAGCAGCCCACAGGAGGGTCAGCCCCAGCATTTT; cdr3_aa: CASSPQEGQPQHF
d_call: TRBD2; clone_size: NA; v_call: TRBV4-2; j_call: TRBJ2-2; cdr3_nt: TGTGCCAGCAGCCCTTCCCTACTAGCGGGGGGGGGCACCGGGGAGCTGTTTTTT; cdr3_aa: CASSPSLLAGGGTGELFF
d_call: NA; clone_size: NA; v_call: TRBV9; j_call: TRBJ1-2; cdr3_nt: TGTGCCAGCAGCGCACAGGTTAACTATGGCTACACCTTC; cdr3_aa: CASSAQVNYGYTF